Listed here are 11 T cell receptor beta chains from one sample, sequenced in a study of blood T cell repertoires in COVID-19. TCRdb keeps only in-frame clones here, not all; method: immunoSEQ multiplex PCR. The table shows around 230,000 clones, with roughly four fifths occurring only once. The material sequenced was peripheral blood. The receptors stem from a woman in her fifties or sixties with active or convalescent COVID-19.

The chain joins TRBV30 to TRBJ1-1; 11 nucleotides align to TRBD1. J lost 11 bases, V lost 5 bases, and 7 bases had no gene match. The length of the CDR3 is 12 residues. Germline assignment: CDR1 GTSNPN and CDR2 SVGIG (reference sequence). The CDR3 DNA reads TGTGCCTGGGGACAGGGGGCGCAGCGGGCTTTCTTT. Its protein is CAWGQGAQRAFF.

The chain joins TRBV5-4 to TRBJ1-2; D unclear. The ends were cut back, 9 bases at V and 2 bases at J, with 11 bases in the middle. This CDR3 is built from 12 residues. Germline V gives CDR1 SGHNT, CDR2 YYREEE (reference sequence). In DNA, the CDR3 is TGTGCCACCGCCTCCGGGAACTATGGCTACACCTTC. Residues: CATASGNYGYTF.

The chain links TRBV13 to TRBJ1-2, with 7 bases that match TRBD1. Per germline, CDR1 PRHDT and CDR2 FYEKMQ (reference sequence). V gave up 3 bases and J gave up 2 bases; unmatched junction bases: 6. The CDR3 is made up of 15 amino acids. CDR3 in amino acids: CASSLLGQNNYGYTF. CDR3 DNA sequence: TGTGCCAGCAGCTTGTTGGGACAGAACAACTATGGCTACACCTTC.

This chain connects TRBV6-5 to TRBJ1-2; possibly TRBD1 for D (6 bases). Trimming pared 4 bases from V and 4 bases from J, leaving 13 bases between. Germline V gives CDR1 MNHEY, CDR2 SVGAGI. CDR3 length equals 14 residues. The CDR3 sequence: CASSFGDRSYGYTF. CDR3 nucleotides: TGTGCCAGCAGTTTCGGAGACAGGAGCTATGGCTACACCTTC.

The rearrangement links TRBV6-6 to TRBJ1-1; 8 bases fit TRBD1. Germline CDR1 is MNHNY and CDR2 is SVGAGI (reference sequence). CDR3 length equals 13 residues. V lost 9 bases to trimming and J lost 1 base; unmatched junction nucleotides: 4. CDR3 coding DNA: TGTGCCAGTACAGGGGGACGGAACACTGAAGCTTTCTTT. Residues: CASTGGRNTEAFF.

The CDR3 sequence: CASSVLLQGAGEQFF. CDR3 DNA sequence: TGTGCCAGCAGCGTACTACTCCAGGGGGCGGGTGAGCAGTTCTTC. The gene calls are TRBV9 and TRBJ2-1, with 8 bases identical to TRBD1. Germline V gene lookup returns CDR1 SGDLS and CDR2 YYNGEE. V gave up 1 base and J gave up 9 bases; unmatched junction bases: 9. This CDR3 region has 15 residues.

This clone was counted only a few times. The rearrangement joins TRBV7-2 to TRBJ2-1; 8 bases agree with TRBD2. Germline V lookup: CDR1 SGHTA, CDR2 FQGNSA. CDR3 length equals 15 residues. Trimming cost V 3 bases and J 8 bases; bases outside gene matches: 9. The CDR3 bases are TGTGCCAGCAGCTTCCCCAGGCCGCGGGGGGATGAGCAGTTCTTC. Protein: CASSFPRPRGDEQFF.

The chain employs TRBV2 and TRBJ1-5; maybe TRBD1 (6 bases). Germline V gives CDR1 SNHLY, CDR2 FYNNEI. The V end lost 6 bases, the J end lost 11 bases, and 20 bases lay between the germline ends. This CDR3 has 14 residues. The CDR3 loop reads CASSGTGPAGAQHF. The CDR3 DNA is TGTGCCAGCAGCGGGACGGGCCCAGCAGGGGCCCAGCATTTT.

The rearrangement uses TRBV6-5 and TRBJ1-2, with 8 bases aligning to TRBD1. V lost 6 bases to trimming and J lost 2 bases; unmatched junction nucleotides: 8. The CDR3 has 15 residues. Germline V gene sequence: CDR1 MNHEY, CDR2 SVGAGI. The CDR3 region has the DNA TGTGCCAGCAGCGAGGGACAGGTTAAAAACTATGGCTACACCTTC. As protein: CASSEGQVKNYGYTF.

V and J are TRBV5-8 and TRBJ1-3; D perhaps matches TRBD1 (6 bases). Germline V gene lookup returns CDR1 SGHTS and CDR2 YDEGEE. V lost 2 bases and J lost 0, with 15 bases in between. The CDR3 length is 17 residues. The CDR3 region is CASSFDAGALSGNTIYF. The CDR3 DNA follows: TGTGCCAGCAGCTTCGACGCGGGGGCCCTCTCTGGAAACACCATATATTTT.

The chain carries TRBV15 and TRBJ1-1; 8 nucleotides agree with TRBD1. Germline CDR1 and CDR2: LNHNV and YYDKDF (reference sequence). V trimming: 1 base; J trimming: 2 bases; junction bases outside the gene matches: 6. The CDR3 runs 16 residues. Here the CDR3 DNA reads TGTGCCACCAGCAGAGGTGACAGGGGAATAAACACTGAAGCTTTCTTT. Its protein product is CATSRGDRGINTEAFF.